This T cell receptor (beta chain) was obtained from a study of T cell responses to AZD1222 COVID-19 vaccine. As regards this clone: The target antigen is unknown.

The germline V gene encodes CDR1 MNHEY and CDR2 SVGAGI. This CDR3 is 13 amino acids long. V shed 8 bases and J shed 5 bases, with 15 bases lying between them. Assay: immunoSEQ multiplex PCR; the TCRdb copy retains only in-frame clones and omits some. Of some 89,000 clones listed, approximately 88% are singletons. Study-wide results and limits: Spike was spanned by vaccine-associated CD4 TCRs, which were dominant at 160-218 and 743-854.

The sample consisted of peripheral blood, taken on day 0 of MenACWY control vaccination. The source is an adult in good health. The chain recombines TRBV6-5 with TRBJ2-5, with TRBD1 as a possible D gene (5 bases). The CDR3 DNA reads as TGTGCCAGCGGTTCCAGGGTGGCGGAGACCCAGTACTTC. Translated: CASGSRVAETQYF.